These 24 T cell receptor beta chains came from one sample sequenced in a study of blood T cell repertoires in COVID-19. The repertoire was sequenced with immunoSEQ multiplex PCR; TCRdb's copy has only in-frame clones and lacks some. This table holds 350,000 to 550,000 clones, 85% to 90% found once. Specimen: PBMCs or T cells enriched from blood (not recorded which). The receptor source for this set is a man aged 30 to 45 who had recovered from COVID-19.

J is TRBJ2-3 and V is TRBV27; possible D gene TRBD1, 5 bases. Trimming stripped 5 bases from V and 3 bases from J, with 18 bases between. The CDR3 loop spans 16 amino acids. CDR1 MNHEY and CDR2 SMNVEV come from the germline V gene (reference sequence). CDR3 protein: CASSTGIRPGTDTQYF. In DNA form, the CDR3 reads TGTGCCAGCAGTACGGGTATAAGACCAGGGACAGATACGCAGTATTTT.

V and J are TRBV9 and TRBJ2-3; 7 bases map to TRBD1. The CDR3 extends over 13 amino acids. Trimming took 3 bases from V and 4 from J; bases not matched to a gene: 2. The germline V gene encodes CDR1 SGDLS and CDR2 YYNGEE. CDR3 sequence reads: CASSGGQPDTQYF. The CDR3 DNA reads TGTGCCAGCAGCGGGGGACAGCCAGATACGCAGTATTTT.

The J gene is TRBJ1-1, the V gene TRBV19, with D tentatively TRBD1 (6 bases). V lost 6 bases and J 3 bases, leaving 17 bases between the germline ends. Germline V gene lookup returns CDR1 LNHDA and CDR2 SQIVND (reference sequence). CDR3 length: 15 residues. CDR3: CASSAGDRLDTEAFF. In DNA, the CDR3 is TGTGCCAGTAGCGCCGGAGACAGGCTAGACACTGAAGCTTTCTTT. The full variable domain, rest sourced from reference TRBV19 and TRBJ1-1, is DGGITQSPKYLFRKEGQNVTLSCEQNLNHDAMYWYRQDPGQGLRLIYYSQIVNDFQKGDIAEGYSVSREKKESFPLTVTSAQKNPTAFYLCASSAGDRLDTEAFFGQGTRLTVV.

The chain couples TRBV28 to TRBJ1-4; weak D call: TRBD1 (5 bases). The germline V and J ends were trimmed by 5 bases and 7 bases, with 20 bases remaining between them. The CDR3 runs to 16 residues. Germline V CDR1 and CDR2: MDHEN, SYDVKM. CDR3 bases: TGTGCCAGCAGTCGAGCCCAGGGACTGTACGGTGAAAAACTGTTTTTT. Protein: CASSRAQGLYGEKLFF.

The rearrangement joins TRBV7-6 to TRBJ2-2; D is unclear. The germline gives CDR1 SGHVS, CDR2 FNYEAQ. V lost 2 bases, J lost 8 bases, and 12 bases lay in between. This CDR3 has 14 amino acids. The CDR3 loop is CASSLRSPEGELFF. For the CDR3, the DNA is TGTGCCAGCAGCTTACGATCACCTGAGGGGGAGCTGTTTTTT.

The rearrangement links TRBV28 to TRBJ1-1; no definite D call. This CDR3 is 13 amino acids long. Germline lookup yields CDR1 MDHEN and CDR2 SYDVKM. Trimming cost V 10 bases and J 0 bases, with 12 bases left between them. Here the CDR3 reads CATSVGVNTEAFF. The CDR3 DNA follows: TGTGCCACCTCAGTCGGGGTGAACACTGAAGCTTTCTTT. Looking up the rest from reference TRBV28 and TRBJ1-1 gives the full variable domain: DVKVTQSSRYLVKRTGEKVFLECVQDMDHENMFWYRQDPGLGLRLIYFSYDVKMKEKGDIPEGYSVSREKKERFSLILESASTNQTSMYLCATSVGVNTEAFFGQGTRLTVV.

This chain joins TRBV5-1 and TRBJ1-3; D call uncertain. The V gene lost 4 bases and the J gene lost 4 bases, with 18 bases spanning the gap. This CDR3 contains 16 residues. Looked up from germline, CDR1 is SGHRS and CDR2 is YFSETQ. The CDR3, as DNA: TGCGCCAGCAGCCAGAACCCGTACAACCGAGGAAACACCATATATTTT. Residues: CASSQNPYNRGNTIYF.

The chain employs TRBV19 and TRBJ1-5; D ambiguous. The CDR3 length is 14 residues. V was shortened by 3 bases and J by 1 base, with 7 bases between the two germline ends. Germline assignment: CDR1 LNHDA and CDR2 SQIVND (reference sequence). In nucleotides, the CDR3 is TGTGCCAGTAGTATTAGCTACAGCAATCAGCCCCAGCATTTT. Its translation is CASSISYSNQPQHF. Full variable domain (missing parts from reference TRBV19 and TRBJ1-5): DGGITQSPKYLFRKEGQNVTLSCEQNLNHDAMYWYRQDPGQGLRLIYYSQIVNDFQKGDIAEGYSVSREKKESFPLTVTSAQKNPTAFYLCASSISYSNQPQHFGDGTRLSIL.

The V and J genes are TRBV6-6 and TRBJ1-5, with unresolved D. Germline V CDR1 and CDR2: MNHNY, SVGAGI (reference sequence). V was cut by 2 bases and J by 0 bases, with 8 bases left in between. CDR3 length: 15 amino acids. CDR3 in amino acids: CASSYGLNSNQPQHF. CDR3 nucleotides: TGTGCCAGCAGTTACGGGCTTAATAGCAATCAGCCCCAGCATTTT.

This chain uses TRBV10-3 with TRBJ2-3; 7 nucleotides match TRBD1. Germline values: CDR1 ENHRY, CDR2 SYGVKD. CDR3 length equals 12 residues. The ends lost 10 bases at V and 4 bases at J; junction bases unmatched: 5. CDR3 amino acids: CATSGQADTQYF. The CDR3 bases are TGTGCCACCTCCGGACAGGCAGATACGCAGTATTTT.

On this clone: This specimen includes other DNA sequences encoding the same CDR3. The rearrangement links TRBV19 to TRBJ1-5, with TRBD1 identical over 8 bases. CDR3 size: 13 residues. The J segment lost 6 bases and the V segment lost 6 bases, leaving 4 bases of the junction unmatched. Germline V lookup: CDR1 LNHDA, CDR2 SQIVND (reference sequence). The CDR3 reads CASRDRVGQPQHF. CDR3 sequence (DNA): TGTGCCAGTAGGGACAGGGTCGGTCAGCCCCAGCATTTT.

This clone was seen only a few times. CDR3 in amino acids: CASSQTGVRSYTF. CDR3 in DNA: TGCGCCAGCAGTCAGACAGGGGTTCGTAGCTACACCTTC. The chain is built from TRBV5-1 and TRBJ1-2; 8 positions agree with TRBD1. The CDR3 is made up of 13 amino acids. Trimming cost V 5 bases and J 9 bases; bases outside gene matches: 9. The germline V gene has CDR1 SGHRS and CDR2 YFSETQ.

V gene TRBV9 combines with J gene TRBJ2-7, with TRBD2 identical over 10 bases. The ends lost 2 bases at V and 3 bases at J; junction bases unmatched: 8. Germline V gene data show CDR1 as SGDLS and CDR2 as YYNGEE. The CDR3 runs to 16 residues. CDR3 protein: CASSVGASGSVYEQYF. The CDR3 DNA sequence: TGTGCCAGCAGCGTGGGGGCTAGCGGGAGTGTCTACGAGCAGTACTTC.

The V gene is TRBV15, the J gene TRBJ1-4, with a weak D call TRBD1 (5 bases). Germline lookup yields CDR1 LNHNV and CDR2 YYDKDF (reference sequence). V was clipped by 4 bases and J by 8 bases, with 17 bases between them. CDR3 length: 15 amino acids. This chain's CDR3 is CATSTPDRGEEKLFF. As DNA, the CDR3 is TGTGCCACCAGCACGCCCGACAGAGGAGAAGAAAAACTGTTTTTT.

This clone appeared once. The CDR3 region is CASSFPIEYSNQPQHF. The CDR3 region has the DNA TGTGCCAGCAGTTTCCCCATAGAGTATAGCAATCAGCCCCAGCATTTT. This chain uses TRBV28 with TRBJ1-5; no clear D gene. The germline CDR1 and CDR2 sequences are MDHEN and SYDVKM. Trimming pared 3 bases from V and 0 bases from J, leaving 12 bases between. CDR3 size: 16 residues. The variable domain in full, with the rest retrieved from reference TRBV28 and TRBJ1-5, is DVKVTQSSRYLVKRTGEKVFLECVQDMDHENMFWYRQDPGLGLRLIYFSYDVKMKEKGDIPEGYSVSREKKERFSLILESASTNQTSMYLCASSFPIEYSNQPQHFGDGTRLSIL.

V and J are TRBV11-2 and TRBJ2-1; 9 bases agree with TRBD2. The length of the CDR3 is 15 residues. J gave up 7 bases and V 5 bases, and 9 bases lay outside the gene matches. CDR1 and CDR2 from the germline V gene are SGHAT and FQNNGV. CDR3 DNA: TGTGCCAGCAGCCCAAGGCCAAGCGGGGGGAATGAGCAGTTCTTC. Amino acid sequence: CASSPRPSGGNEQFF.

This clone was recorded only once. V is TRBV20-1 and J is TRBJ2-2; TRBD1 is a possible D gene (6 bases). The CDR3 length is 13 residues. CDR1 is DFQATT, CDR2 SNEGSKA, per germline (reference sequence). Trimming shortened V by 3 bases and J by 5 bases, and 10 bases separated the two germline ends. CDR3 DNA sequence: TGCAGTGCTAGTCCCCAGGGGACCGGGGAGCTGTTTTTT. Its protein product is CSASPQGTGELFF.

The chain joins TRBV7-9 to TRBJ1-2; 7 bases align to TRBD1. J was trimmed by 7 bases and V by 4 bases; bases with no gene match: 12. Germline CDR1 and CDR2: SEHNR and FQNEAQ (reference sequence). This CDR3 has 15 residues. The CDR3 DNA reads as TGTGCCAGCAGCTCGTCATCTAACAGGGGACCTGGCTACACCTTC. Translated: CASSSSSNRGPGYTF.

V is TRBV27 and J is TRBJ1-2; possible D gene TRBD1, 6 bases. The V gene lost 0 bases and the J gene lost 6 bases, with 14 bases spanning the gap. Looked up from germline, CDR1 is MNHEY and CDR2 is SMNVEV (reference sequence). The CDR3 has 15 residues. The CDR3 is CASSLSWEQGHGYTF. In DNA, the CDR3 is TGTGCCAGCAGTTTATCATGGGAACAGGGCCATGGCTACACCTTC.

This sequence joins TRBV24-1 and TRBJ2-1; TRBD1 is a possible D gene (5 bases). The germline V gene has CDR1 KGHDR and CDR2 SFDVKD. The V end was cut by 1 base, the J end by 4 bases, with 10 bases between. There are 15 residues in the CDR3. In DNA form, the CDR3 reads TGTGCCACCAGTGATTTTCCCGACAGTTACAATGAGCAGTTCTTC. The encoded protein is CATSDFPDSYNEQFF.

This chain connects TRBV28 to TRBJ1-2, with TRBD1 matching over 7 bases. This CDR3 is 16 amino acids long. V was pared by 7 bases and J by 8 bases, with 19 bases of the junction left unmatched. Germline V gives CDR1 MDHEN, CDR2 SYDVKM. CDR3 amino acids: CASKPSDREYPIGYTF. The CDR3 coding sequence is TGTGCCAGCAAACCTTCAGACAGGGAGTACCCTATCGGCTACACCTTC.

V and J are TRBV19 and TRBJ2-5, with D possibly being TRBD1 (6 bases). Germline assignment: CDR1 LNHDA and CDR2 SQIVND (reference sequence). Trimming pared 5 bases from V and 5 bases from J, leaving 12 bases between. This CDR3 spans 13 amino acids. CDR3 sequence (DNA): TGTGCCAGTAGTCCGGGACAAGCTGAGACCCAGTACTTC. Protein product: CASSPGQAETQYF.

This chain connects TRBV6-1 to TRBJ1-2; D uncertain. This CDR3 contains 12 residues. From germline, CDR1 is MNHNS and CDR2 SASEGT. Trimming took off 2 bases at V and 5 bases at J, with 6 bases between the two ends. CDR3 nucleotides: TGTGCCAGCAGTGAACAGAATTATGGCTACACCTTC. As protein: CASSEQNYGYTF.

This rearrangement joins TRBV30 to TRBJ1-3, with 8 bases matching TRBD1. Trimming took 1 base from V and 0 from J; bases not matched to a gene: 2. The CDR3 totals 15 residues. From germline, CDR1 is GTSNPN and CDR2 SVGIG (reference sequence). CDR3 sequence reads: CAWSGQGSSGNTIYF. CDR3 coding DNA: TGTGCCTGGAGTGGACAGGGGAGCTCTGGAAACACCATATATTTT.